Each of the 7 T cell receptor beta chains below was sequenced from the same sample in a study of neurological immune-mediated disorders. Using its own MiXCR run on the 5' RACE reads, TCRdb lists one record per CDR3 protein. The data hold approximately 70,000 distinct CDR3 sequences, with less than 4% observed a single time. The sequencing sample was made of PBMCs. These receptors all come from a man younger than 45 with multiple sclerosis.

This clonotype was counted ten times or more. The chain joins TRBV7-2 to TRBJ2-2; no clear D. Per germline, CDR1 SGHTA and CDR2 FQGNSA. The V end was cut by 5 bases, the J end by 4 bases, with 8 bases between. There are 13 residues in the CDR3. The CDR3 DNA is TGTGCCAGCAGCCGGACGAGCACCGGGGAGCTGTTTTTT. Protein product: CASSRTSTGELFF. Supplemented by reference TRBV7-2 and TRBJ2-2, the full variable domain reads GAGVSQSPSNKVTEKGKDVELRCDPISGHTALYWYRQSLGQGLEFLIYFQGNSAPDKSGLPSDRFSAERTGGSVSTLTIQRTQQEDSAVYLCASSRTSTGELFFGEGSRLTVL.

J is TRBJ2-1 and V is TRBV6-4, with a tentative D call TRBD1 (6 bases). Germline V CDR1 and CDR2: MRHNA, SNTAGT. Trimming removed 2 bases at V and 1 base at J, with 9 bases between. CDR3 length: 15 residues. The CDR3 DNA sequence: TGTGCCAGCAGTGACGAGGACAGATCCTACAATGAGCAGTTCTTC. Its translation is CASSDEDRSYNEQFF.

This clonotype has ten or more counts. The rearrangement uses TRBV7-2 and TRBJ1-3, with unresolved D. Germline lookup yields CDR1 SGHTA and CDR2 FQGNSA. V dropped 6 bases and J dropped 0 bases, with 9 bases sitting between them. The CDR3 contains 14 residues. The CDR3 bases are TGTGCCAGCAGTCTAACCATCTCTGGAAACACCATATATTTT. It is translated as CASSLTISGNTIYF.

This clonotype was counted at least ten times. The genes are TRBV12-3 or TRBV12-4 and TRBJ2-1; D possibly corresponds to TRBD1 (7 bases). CDR3 length: 14 amino acids. V lost 3 bases and J 3 bases, leaving 9 bases between the germline ends. The CDR3: CASSFQGGYNEQFF. CDR3 DNA sequence: TGTGCCAGCAGTTTCCAGGGGGGCTACAATGAGCAGTTCTTC.

This clonotype occurred a few times. DNA for the CDR3: TGCAGTGCTCACTTATCGATCGGTTCACCCCTCCACTTT. Amino acids: CSAHLSIGSPLHF. The chain recombines TRBV20-1 with TRBJ1-6; D not certain. Per the germline V gene, CDR1 is DFQATT and CDR2 is SNEGSKA (reference sequence). V lost 5 bases, J lost 9 bases, and 14 bases lay in between. The CDR3 consists of 13 residues.

This clonotype was detected ten times or more. The V and J genes are TRBV12-3 or TRBV12-4 and TRBJ2-7, with TRBD1 identical over 8 bases. Unmatched junction bases numbered 11, after V lost 5 bases and J lost 5 bases. The CDR3 contains 15 residues. The CDR3 sequence: CASSQRRTGFNEQYF. In DNA form, the CDR3 reads TGTGCCAGCAGTCAAAGGAGGACAGGGTTTAACGAGCAGTACTTC.

The V gene is TRBV10-3, the J gene TRBJ2-3, with D possibly being TRBD1 (6 bases). This CDR3 region has 16 residues. Germline loops: CDR1 ENHRY, CDR2 SYGVKD. The germline V and J ends were trimmed by 0 bases and 5 bases, with 15 bases remaining between them. The CDR3 loop reads CAISESPEVGGDTQYF. In DNA form, the CDR3 reads TGTGCCATCAGTGAGTCCCCTGAGGTAGGGGGAGATACGCAGTATTTT.